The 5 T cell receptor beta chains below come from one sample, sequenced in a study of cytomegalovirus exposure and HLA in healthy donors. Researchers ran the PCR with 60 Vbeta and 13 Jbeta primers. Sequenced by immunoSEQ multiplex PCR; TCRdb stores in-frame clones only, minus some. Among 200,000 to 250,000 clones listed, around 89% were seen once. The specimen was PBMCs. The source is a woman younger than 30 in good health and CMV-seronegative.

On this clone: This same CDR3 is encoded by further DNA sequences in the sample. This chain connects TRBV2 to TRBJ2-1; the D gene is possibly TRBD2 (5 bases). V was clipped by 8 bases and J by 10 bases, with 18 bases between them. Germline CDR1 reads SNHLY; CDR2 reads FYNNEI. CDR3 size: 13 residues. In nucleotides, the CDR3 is TGTGCCAGCGGCCCACTAGGGTCCGGAGAGCAGTTCTTC. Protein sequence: CASGPLGSGEQFF.

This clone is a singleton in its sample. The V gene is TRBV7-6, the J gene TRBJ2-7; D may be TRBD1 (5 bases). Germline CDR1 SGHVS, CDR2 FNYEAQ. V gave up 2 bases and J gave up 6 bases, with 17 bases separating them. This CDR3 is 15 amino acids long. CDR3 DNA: TGTGCCAGCAGCTTACGGTCGCAGGGTCCCCTCGAGCAGTACTTC. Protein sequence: CASSLRSQGPLEQYF.

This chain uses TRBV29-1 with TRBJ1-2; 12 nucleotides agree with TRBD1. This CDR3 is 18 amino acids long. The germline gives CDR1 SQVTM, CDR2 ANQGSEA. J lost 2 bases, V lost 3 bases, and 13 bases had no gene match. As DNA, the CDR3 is TGCAGCGTTGACCGGGCTACCCGGGACAGGGGGCGCAACTATGGCTACACCTTC. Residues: CSVDRATRDRGRNYGYTF.

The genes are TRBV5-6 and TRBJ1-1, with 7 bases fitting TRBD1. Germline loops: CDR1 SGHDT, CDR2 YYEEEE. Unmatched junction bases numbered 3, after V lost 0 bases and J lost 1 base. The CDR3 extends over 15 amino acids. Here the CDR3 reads CASSLVGGPNTEAFF. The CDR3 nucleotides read TGTGCCAGCAGCTTGGTAGGGGGCCCGAACACTGAAGCTTTCTTT.

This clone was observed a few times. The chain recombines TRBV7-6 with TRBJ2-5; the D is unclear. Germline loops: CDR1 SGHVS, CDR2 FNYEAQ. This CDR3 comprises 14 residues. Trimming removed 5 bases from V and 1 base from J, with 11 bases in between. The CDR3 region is CASSPSASQETQYF. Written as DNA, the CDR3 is TGTGCCAGCAGCCCTTCGGCTAGCCAAGAGACCCAGTACTTC.